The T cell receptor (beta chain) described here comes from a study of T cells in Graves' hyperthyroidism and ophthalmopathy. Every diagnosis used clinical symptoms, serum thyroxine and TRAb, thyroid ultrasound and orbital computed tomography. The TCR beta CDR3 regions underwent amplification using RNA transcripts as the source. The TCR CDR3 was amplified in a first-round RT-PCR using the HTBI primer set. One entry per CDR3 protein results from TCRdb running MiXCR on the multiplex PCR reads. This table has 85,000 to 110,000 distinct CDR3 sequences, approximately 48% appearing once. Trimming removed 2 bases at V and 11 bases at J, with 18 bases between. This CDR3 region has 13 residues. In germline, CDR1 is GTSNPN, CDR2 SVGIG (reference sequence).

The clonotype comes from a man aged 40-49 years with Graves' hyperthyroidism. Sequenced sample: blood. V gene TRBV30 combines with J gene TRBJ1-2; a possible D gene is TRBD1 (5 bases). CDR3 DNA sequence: TGTGCCTGGAGTTTCTACGCCGGGACCAGATACACCTTC. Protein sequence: CAWSFYAGTRYTF.